This T cell receptor (beta chain) was observed in a study of blood T cell repertoires in COVID-19. Sequenced by immunoSEQ multiplex PCR; TCRdb stores in-frame clones only, minus some. The sample shows 60,000 to 85,000 clones, roughly 70% of them seen only once. Germline V lookup: CDR1 LGHDT, CDR2 YNNKEL (reference sequence). Trimming took 4 bases from V and 3 from J; bases not matched to a gene: 10. The CDR3 loop spans 17 amino acids. The specimen sequenced was peripheral blood. The chain is built from TRBV3-1 (or the pseudogene TRBV3-2) and TRBJ2-3; 10 nucleotides agree with TRBD1. This clonotype was obtained from a human donor with acute or convalescent COVID-19. The donor label of this sample is uncertain. CDR3 region: CASSPRTGQGETDTQYF. The CDR3 DNA sequence: TGTGCCAGCAGCCCACGGACTGGACAGGGGGAAACAGATACGCAGTATTTT.